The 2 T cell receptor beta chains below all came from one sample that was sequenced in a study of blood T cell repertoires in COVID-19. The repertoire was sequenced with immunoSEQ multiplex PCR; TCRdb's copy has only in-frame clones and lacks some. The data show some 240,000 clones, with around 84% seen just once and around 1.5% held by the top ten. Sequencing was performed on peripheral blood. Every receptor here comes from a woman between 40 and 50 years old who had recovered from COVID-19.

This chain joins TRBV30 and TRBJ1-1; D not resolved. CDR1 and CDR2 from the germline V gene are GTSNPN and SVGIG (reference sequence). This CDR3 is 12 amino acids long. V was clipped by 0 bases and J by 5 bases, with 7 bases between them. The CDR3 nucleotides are TGTGCCTGGAGTGTACTTATAACTGAAGCTTTCTTT. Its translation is CAWSVLITEAFF. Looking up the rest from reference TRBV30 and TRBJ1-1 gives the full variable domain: SQTIHQWPATLVQPVGSPLSLECTVEGTSNPNLYWYRQAAGRGLQLLFYSVGIGQISSEVPQNLSASRPQDRQFILSSKKLLLSDSGFYLCAWSVLITEAFFGQGTRLTVV.

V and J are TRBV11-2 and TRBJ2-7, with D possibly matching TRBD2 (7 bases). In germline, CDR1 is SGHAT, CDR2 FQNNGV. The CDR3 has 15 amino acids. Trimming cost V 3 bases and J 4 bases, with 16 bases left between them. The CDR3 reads CASSFGGGPLYEQYF. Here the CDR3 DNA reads TGTGCCAGCAGCTTCGGCGGGGGCCCTCTGTACGAGCAGTACTTC.